These T cell receptor beta chains were read from a single sample in a study of PD-1 blockade in mismatch repair-deficient tumors. The repertoire was sequenced with immunoSEQ multiplex PCR; TCRdb's copy has only in-frame clones and lacks some. This table has under 85,000 clones, around four fifths appearing once. Sequences were derived from peripheral blood, sampled 2 weeks after starting pembrolizumab. The origin of the receptors is an adult with mismatch repair-deficient cancer. Both conserved end residues are part of each CDR3. Each record gives: D gene, clone size, J gene, V gene, CDR3 DNA, CDR3 protein. The D gene is left open where the match is weak. Clone size is stated in some rows and not others, as once, few, many or a class when expanded.

D: TRBD1; size: few; J: TRBJ1-1; V: TRBV4-1; DNA: TGCGCCAGCAGCCGACAGGGTGCAGCTTTCTTT; CDR3: CASSRQGAAFF
D: -; size: -; J: TRBJ2-7; V: TRBV6-5; DNA: TGTGCCAGCAGTCCCCCTGGCAGGGCGTCAGGCGAGCAGTACTTC; CDR3: CASSPPGRASGEQYF
D: -; size: -; J: TRBJ2-5; V: TRBV15; DNA: TGTGCCACCAGCGGGGCGTACCAAGAGACCCAGTACTTC; CDR3: CATSGAYQETQYF
D: -; size: few; J: TRBJ2-1; V: TRBV9; DNA: TGTGCCAGCAGCGCCGGGACCCCCGACTACAATGAGCAGTTCTTC; CDR3: CASSAGTPDYNEQFF
D: TRBD2; size: -; J: TRBJ2-3; V: TRBV11-1; DNA: TGTGCCAGCAGTTCTACTAGCGGACGGGATACGCAGTATTTT; CDR3: CASSSTSGRDTQYF
D: -; size: -; J: TRBJ2-3; V: TRBV7-7; DNA: TGTGCTAGCAGCCTCGACCTAGGGGATACGCAGTATTTT; CDR3: CASSLDLGDTQYF
D: TRBD1; size: -; J: TRBJ1-2; V: TRBV29-1; DNA: TGCAGCGTCCCTCTTGCGACAGGGAACTATGGCTACACCTTC; CDR3: CSVPLATGNYGYTF
D: -; size: -; J: TRBJ1-1; V: TRBV2; DNA: TGTGCCAGCACAGCGGAACGGAGGAGAACTGAAGCTTTCTTT; CDR3: CASTAERRRTEAFF
D: -; size: -; J: TRBJ2-2; V: TRBV7-2; DNA: TGTGCCAGCAGCGGAGGGGTAGGGGGGAACGGGGAGCTGTTTTTT; CDR3: CASSGGVGGNGELFF
D: -; size: -; J: TRBJ1-2; V: TRBV5-5; DNA: TGTGCCAGCAGCATCCTCGAGGGAGGTAGAAACTATGGCTACACCTTC; CDR3: CASSILEGGRNYGYTF
D: -; size: -; J: TRBJ2-3; V: TRBV29-1; DNA: TGCAGCGCCGACTATAGCGGAGGGTCCTTTAGCACAGATACGCAGTATTTT; CDR3: CSADYSGGSFSTDTQYF
D: -; size: -; J: TRBJ2-1; V: TRBV5-1; DNA: TGCGCCAGCAGCCCGCCTAGTAATGAGCAGTTCTTC; CDR3: CASSPPSNEQFF
D: -; size: -; J: TRBJ1-1; V: TRBV4-1; DNA: TGCGCCAGCAGTCACCAGGGAAACACTGAAGCTTTCTTT; CDR3: CASSHQGNTEAFF
D: -; size: -; J: TRBJ2-1; V: TRBV2; DNA: TGTGCCAGCAAAGACGGGAGGCAGTTCTTC; CDR3: CASKDGRQFF
D: -; size: many; J: TRBJ1-5; V: TRBV27; DNA: TGTGCCAGCAGTTTACAAGGAGGTTTTCAGCCCCAGCATTTT; CDR3: CASSLQGGFQPQHF
D: TRBD2; size: -; J: TRBJ2-5; V: TRBV6-6; DNA: TGTGCCAGCAGTCCCGGACTAGCGGGACTACAAGAGACCCAGTACTTC; CDR3: CASSPGLAGLQETQYF
D: -; size: -; J: TRBJ2-7; V: TRBV13; DNA: TGTGCCAGCAGCTTAGGCCCAAGTATGGGTCCATACGAGCAGTACTTC; CDR3: CASSLGPSMGPYEQYF
D: -; size: -; J: TRBJ2-5; V: TRBV6-5; DNA: TGTGCCAGCAGTCCCCAAAGCATAGAGACCCAGTACTTC; CDR3: CASSPQSIETQYF
D: -; size: -; J: TRBJ1-2; V: TRBV19; DNA: TGTGCCAGTAGTATCGGGCGACAGCTCTATGGCTACACCTTC; CDR3: CASSIGRQLYGYTF
D: TRBD2; size: -; J: TRBJ2-3; V: TRBV19; DNA: TGTGCCAGTAGTTCATGGACTAGCGGGAAAACAGATACGCAGTATTTT; CDR3: CASSSWTSGKTDTQYF
D: -; size: -; J: TRBJ2-5; V: TRBV10-3; DNA: TGTGCCACCAACGGGGATCGAGAGACCCAGTACTTC; CDR3: CATNGDRETQYF
D: -; size: few; J: TRBJ1-5; V: TRBV18; DNA: TGTGCCAGCTCACCAACAGTGAGGGCTGAGCAGCCCCAGCATTTT; CDR3: CASSPTVRAEQPQHF
D: -; size: -; J: TRBJ2-5; V: TRBV29-1; DNA: TGCAGCGTTGATTCAAGGTCGGACAAAGAGACCCAGTACTTC; CDR3: CSVDSRSDKETQYF
D: TRBD2; size: few; J: TRBJ2-1; V: TRBV27; DNA: TGTGCCAGCAGTCCAGGACTAGCGGGACATTTAGAGCAGTTCTTC; CDR3: CASSPGLAGHLEQFF
D: -; size: -; J: TRBJ2-1; V: TRBV27; DNA: TGTGCCAGCAGTCGGGGGACAGAAGCCTACAATGAGCAGTTCTTC; CDR3: CASSRGTEAYNEQFF
D: TRBD1; size: -; J: TRBJ1-2; V: TRBV6-1; DNA: TGTGCCAGCAGTGCCCAACAGGGGGTGAATGGCTACACCTTC; CDR3: CASSAQQGVNGYTF
D: -; size: few; J: TRBJ1-2; V: TRBV30; DNA: TGTGCCTGGAGTCAACTGAGAGGAGTTGGCGGCTACACCTTC; CDR3: CAWSQLRGVGGYTF
D: -; size: -; J: TRBJ2-7; V: TRBV5-4; DNA: TGTGCCAGCAGCGCCCGCACAGGGAGTTCCTACGAGCAGTACTTC; CDR3: CASSARTGSSYEQYF
D: -; size: -; J: TRBJ1-1; V: TRBV29-1; DNA: TGCAGCGTTGCCTGGGCGCCGGACACTGAAGCTTTCTTT; CDR3: CSVAWAPDTEAFF
D: -; size: -; J: TRBJ2-5; V: TRBV11-2; DNA: TGTGCCAGCAGCTTAACGGAGGGCCAAGAGACCCAGTACTTC; CDR3: CASSLTEGQETQYF
D: -; size: -; J: TRBJ1-1; V: TRBV27; DNA: TGTGCCAGCAGCGGCATCTTGAACACTGAAGCTTTCTTT; CDR3: CASSGILNTEAFF
D: -; size: -; J: TRBJ2-2; V: TRBV15; DNA: TGTGCCACCAGCAGAGATTCCCGCGCCGGGGAGCTGTTTTTT; CDR3: CATSRDSRAGELFF
D: -; size: -; J: TRBJ2-1; V: TRBV6-1; DNA: TGTGCCAGCAGTGGGACGAAGGGAGGGGGCAGCGAGCAGTTCTTC; CDR3: CASSGTKGGGSEQFF
D: -; size: once; J: TRBJ2-7; V: TRBV19; DNA: TGTGCCAGTAGTTCATCGGACTCTTCCTACGAGCAGTACTTC; CDR3: CASSSSDSSYEQYF
D: -; size: -; J: TRBJ1-1; V: TRBV5-1; DNA: TGCGCCAGCAGCTTGGCCGGGACAAGTATGAACACTGAAGCTTTCTTT; CDR3: CASSLAGTSMNTEAFF
D: -; size: -; J: TRBJ2-3; V: TRBV4-2; DNA: TGTGCCAGCAGCCAAGAGACTACTGCCAGTGCTAGCACAGATACGCAGTATTTT; CDR3: CASSQETTASASTDTQYF
D: -; size: -; J: TRBJ2-7; V: TRBV6-5; DNA: TGTGCCAGCAGTTATGGGCTAGCCACCTACGAGCAGTACTTC; CDR3: CASSYGLATYEQYF
D: -; size: -; J: TRBJ1-1; V: TRBV29-1; DNA: TGCAGCGTTGTGGCGGGTGGAGGAACTGAAGCTTTCTTT; CDR3: CSVVAGGGTEAFF
D: TRBD1; size: once; J: TRBJ2-7; V: TRBV5-1; DNA: TGCGCCAGCAGCTTACAGGGGACGTTCAACGAGCAGTACTTC; CDR3: CASSLQGTFNEQYF
D: -; size: -; J: TRBJ1-2; V: TRBV6-5; DNA: TGTGCCAGCAGTACCACAGGGACTAACTATGGCTACACCTTC; CDR3: CASSTTGTNYGYTF
D: -; size: -; J: TRBJ2-1; V: TRBV29-1; DNA: TGCAGCGGCTCCGGTGGAAGACGCTCCTACAATGAGCAGTTCTTC; CDR3: CSGSGGRRSYNEQFF
D: -; size: -; J: TRBJ2-4; V: TRBV27; DNA: TGTGCCAGCAGTCCGAATACCTTGGGACTCACCAAAAACATTCAGTACTTC; CDR3: CASSPNTLGLTKNIQYF